Listed below are T cell receptor beta chains from one sample, sequenced in a study of blood T cells in healthy people across ages. TCRdb itself ran the 5' RACE reads through MiXCR, one entry per CDR3 protein. This sample yields 600,000 to 1,000,000 distinct CDR3 sequences, of which around 25% are seen a single time; more than 3% belongs to the top ten. The data were also submitted as part of a second study, on T cells of mothers and their children.

The sample comprised blood. These receptors all come from a boy younger than 18 in good health. CDR3s leave out the opening cysteine and the closing phenylalanine or tryptophan. Fields, in order: J gene, V gene, CDR3 protein.

J: TRBJ2-7
V: TRBV5-1
CDR3: ASSLKTDSYEQY

J: TRBJ2-4
V: TRBV18
CDR3: ASSSGTGNIQY

J: TRBJ2-3
V: TRBV20-1
CDR3: SARGEVDTQY

J: TRBJ2-5
V: TRBV28
CDR3: ASSRGRGARQETQY

J: TRBJ2-7
V: TRBV7-9
CDR3: ASSLFTSGRSNYEQY

J: NA
V: TRBV11-2
CDR3: ASVVGALSSYEQY

J: NA
V: TRBV27
CDR3: ASSQGDSPYEQY

J: TRBJ1-2
V: TRBV7-2
CDR3: ASSHAAGWGYT

J: TRBJ1-3
V: TRBV7-2
CDR3: ASSLLVGNTIY

J: TRBJ2-7
V: TRBV20-1
CDR3: SARDPGQGAAEQY

J: TRBJ2-7
V: TRBV29-1
CDR3: SVADGSYEQY

J: TRBJ1-2
V: TRBV20-1
CDR3: SARGTVIYGHT

J: TRBJ2-5
V: TRBV29-1
CDR3: SGSRGDETQY

J: NA
V: TRBV29-1
CDR3: SVEEKTGRGNEQF

J: TRBJ2-5
V: TRBV28
CDR3: ASSYYYTQGENEGTQY

J: TRBJ2-5
V: TRBV29-1
CDR3: SVEEAGGSGETQY

J: TRBJ2-3
V: TRBV21-1
CDR3: ASSTKGLAGGLSTDTQY

J: NA
V: TRBV20-1
CDR3: SAREPGTRIYEQF

J: TRBJ2-3
V: TRBV12-3/TRBV12-4
CDR3: ASSPRLGTDTQY

J: NA
V: TRBV20-1
CDR3: SARDLTRPYNEQF

J: TRBJ1-1
V: TRBV12-3/TRBV12-4
CDR3: ASNTPGENTEAF

J: NA
V: TRBV14
CDR3: ASSQMSALPYEQY

J: TRBJ2-1
V: TRBV12-3/TRBV12-4
CDR3: ASSSAGPEGFYNEQF

J: TRBJ2-3
V: TRBV7-9
CDR3: ASSLALAGGTDTQY

J: TRBJ2-7
V: TRBV6-1
CDR3: ASSAVLGAHEQY

J: TRBJ2-7
V: TRBV18
CDR3: ASSPRRSSYEQY

J: TRBJ1-1
V: TRBV7-2
CDR3: ASRIQGRGEAF

J: NA
V: TRBV7-8
CDR3: ASSLTTSGDYEQY

J: TRBJ2-7
V: TRBV20-1
CDR3: SAQDKLGFYEQY

J: NA
V: TRBV9
CDR3: TSSVAGGQETQY

J: TRBJ2-1
V: TRBV27
CDR3: ASSLSRGGGSDEQF

J: TRBJ1-2
V: TRBV19
CDR3: ASSIADYGYT

J: TRBJ2-7
V: TRBV12-3/TRBV12-4
CDR3: ASNRGPPSEQY

J: TRBJ2-5
V: TRBV6-6
CDR3: ASRRDLDETQY

J: TRBJ1-6
V: TRBV14
CDR3: ASSQLQGASYNSPLH

J: TRBJ1-1
V: TRBV29-1
CDR3: SVEDEGQGLFNTEAF

J: TRBJ2-5
V: TRBV24-1
CDR3: ATSDPRGLGAQRGETQY

J: TRBJ2-3
V: TRBV9
CDR3: ASGTVSTDTQY

J: TRBJ2-5
V: TRBV29-1
CDR3: SVLEEQETQY

J: TRBJ1-2
V: TRBV6-5
CDR3: ASRTGKSYGYT

J: TRBJ1-2
V: TRBV20-1
CDR3: SARPTPSFNYGYT

J: TRBJ2-3
V: TRBV28
CDR3: ASSFLLKFTDTQY

J: TRBJ2-5
V: TRBV29-1
CDR3: SVEWTRGGETQY

J: NA
V: TRBV9
CDR3: ASSPQQRTPNEQF

J: TRBJ1-1
V: TRBV6-2/TRBV6-3
CDR3: ASSYLWTQANTEAF

J: TRBJ2-1
V: TRBV7-2
CDR3: ASSLEGGLTYNEQF

J: TRBJ2-2
V: TRBV12-3/TRBV12-4
CDR3: ASSTMTYTGELF

J: TRBJ2-4
V: TRBV29-1
CDR3: SVVDRENIQY

J: TRBJ2-1
V: TRBV15
CDR3: ATSRDGGSASSYNEQF

J: TRBJ2-5
V: TRBV7-3
CDR3: ASSADTETQY

J: TRBJ2-5
V: TRBV27
CDR3: ASSLNFQETQY

J: NA
V: TRBV7-9
CDR3: GTSEFNEQF

J: TRBJ1-2
V: TRBV7-9
CDR3: ASSSWVLGYT

J: TRBJ2-3
V: TRBV18
CDR3: ASSRTGADTQY

J: TRBJ2-4
V: TRBV7-9
CDR3: ASSLGPTGGFNIQY

J: TRBJ1-2
V: TRBV29-1
CDR3: SVVSGDYGYT

J: TRBJ2-7
V: TRBV4-3
CDR3: ASSQESRAAYEQY

J: TRBJ2-7
V: TRBV5-6
CDR3: ASSLPVLSYEQY

J: TRBJ1-6
V: TRBV7-2
CDR3: ASSPQPDANSPLH

J: TRBJ1-1
V: TRBV10-2
CDR3: ASSDNGATEAF